One and the same sample provided the 22 T cell receptor beta chains below, sequenced in a study of long-term antiretroviral therapy in people with HIV. It was version v3.0 of the immunoSEQ assay that was run at survey level. This table comes from immunoSEQ multiplex PCR, and its TCRdb copy is limited to in-frame clones, with some not included. The repertoire holds 20,000 to 25,000 clones, with roughly 90% as singletons. The sequences come from unsorted PBMCs, collected 0.6 years after starting antiretroviral therapy. The receptor source for this set is a man aged 55-75 years with HIV.

The genes are TRBV7-2 and TRBJ2-5; TRBD2 might be the D (6 bases). The V end was cut by 3 bases, the J end by 4 bases, with 15 bases between. Germline-derived CDR1 and CDR2 are SGHTA and FQGNSA. The CDR3 runs 15 residues. The CDR3 coding sequence is TGTGCCAGCAGCTTTAGGGGAGGATATCCAGAGACCCAGTACTTC. As protein: CASSFRGGYPETQYF.

The J gene is TRBJ2-7, the V gene TRBV11-2; D possibly matches TRBD1 or TRBD2 (6 bases each). Trimming took 0 bases from V and 7 from J, leaving 13 bases between them. The CDR3 consists of 14 residues. Germline CDR1 reads SGHAT; CDR2 reads FQNNGV. The chain's CDR3 is CASSLDPGAGEQYF. Here the CDR3 DNA reads TGTGCCAGCAGCTTAGATCCAGGGGCGGGGGAGCAGTACTTC.

This clone has just one count. The V gene is TRBV9, the J gene TRBJ2-7; 9 bases agree with TRBD1. Germline CDR1 and CDR2: SGDLS and YYNGEE. Losses at the gene ends were 0 bases for V and 2 bases for J; bases not matched to a gene: 3. This CDR3 spans 15 amino acids. The CDR3: CASSVGQGVPYEQYF. The CDR3 nucleotides read TGTGCCAGCAGCGTAGGACAGGGGGTCCCCTACGAGCAGTACTTC.

This chain links TRBV9 with TRBJ1-3; D remains unclear. Trimming stripped 0 bases from V and 4 bases from J, with 14 bases between. Germline V lookup: CDR1 SGDLS, CDR2 YYNGEE. This CDR3 is 16 amino acids long. The CDR3 here is CASSVAPGSSGNTIYF. CDR3 bases: TGTGCCAGCAGCGTAGCCCCAGGTAGTTCCGGAAACACCATATATTTT. Full variable domain (missing parts from reference TRBV9 and TRBJ1-3): DSGVTQTPKHLITATGQRVTLRCSPRSGDLSVYWYQQSLDQGLQFLIQYYNGEERAKGNILERFSAQQFPDLHSELNLSSLELGDSALYFCASSVAPGSSGNTIYFGEGSWLTVV.

The V and J genes are TRBV9 and TRBJ2-2, with 11 bases aligning to TRBD2. J gave up 5 bases and V 0 bases, and 3 bases lay outside the gene matches. The CDR3 has 16 residues. CDR1 is SGDLS, CDR2 YYNGEE, per germline. The CDR3 DNA reads TGTGCCAGCAGCGTAGAACTAGCGGGGGTGACCGGGGAGCTGTTTTTT. As protein: CASSVELAGVTGELFF. The entire variable domain, with the rest obtained from reference TRBV9 and TRBJ2-2, is as follows: DSGVTQTPKHLITATGQRVTLRCSPRSGDLSVYWYQQSLDQGLQFLIQYYNGEERAKGNILERFSAQQFPDLHSELNLSSLELGDSALYFCASSVELAGVTGELFFGEGSRLTVL.

The chain uses TRBV5-4 and TRBJ2-2; D call uncertain. Germline V gene data show CDR1 as SGHNT and CDR2 as YYREEE (reference sequence). The ends were cut back, 2 bases at V and 3 bases at J, with 8 bases in the middle. This CDR3 comprises 14 residues. In DNA, the CDR3 is TGTGCCAGCAGCTTAGTCAGAGACACCGGGGAGCTGTTTTTT. Residues: CASSLVRDTGELFF.

This chain connects TRBV19 to TRBJ2-3; the match to TRBD2 covers 9 bases. Germline V gene data show CDR1 as LNHDA and CDR2 as SQIVND (reference sequence). CDR3 length: 17 residues. Trimming cost V 7 bases and J 0 bases; bases outside gene matches: 11. For the CDR3, the DNA is TGTGCCAGTACTTGGCATGCGGGAGGGGCCAGCACAGATACGCAGTATTTT. This gives the protein CASTWHAGGASTDTQYF.

J is TRBJ1-5 and V is TRBV5-6; D uncertain. CDR3 size: 13 residues. The germline V gene has CDR1 SGHDT and CDR2 YYEEEE. Trimming left V 0 bases short and J 5 bases short, with 6 bases between. The CDR3 DNA is TGTGCCAGCAGCTTGGGGAGGGATCAGCCCCAGCATTTT. Translation: CASSLGRDQPQHF.

V is TRBV7-9 and J is TRBJ2-5; D call uncertain. From germline, CDR1 is SEHNR and CDR2 FQNEAQ (reference sequence). The CDR3 loop spans 12 amino acids. V dropped 4 bases and J dropped 7 bases, with 10 bases sitting between them. The CDR3 here is CASSSGVRTQYF. Here the CDR3 DNA reads TGTGCCAGCAGCTCTGGGGTCAGGACCCAGTACTTC.

This sequence joins TRBV29-1 and TRBJ1-1, with 8 bases matching TRBD1. CDR3 length equals 14 residues. Germline CDR1 reads SQVTM; CDR2 reads ANQGSEA. J was trimmed by 4 bases and V by 0 bases; bases with no gene match: 4. CDR3 residues: CSVEERTGSTEAFF. The CDR3 DNA reads as TGCAGCGTTGAAGAACGGACAGGGTCCACTGAAGCTTTCTTT.

The rearrangement links TRBV11-2 to TRBJ2-4; unclear D gene. CDR1 and CDR2 from the germline V gene are SGHAT and FQNNGV. Trimming stripped 1 base from V and 2 bases from J, with 3 bases between. This CDR3 is built from 13 residues. The CDR3 protein is CASSLVTKNIQYF. The CDR3 DNA is TGTGCCAGCAGCTTAGTCACCAAAAACATTCAGTACTTC.

The DNA for the CDR3 is TGTGCCAGCACCCCGGGACAGGGCCTCGAGCAGTACTTC. Translation gives CASTPGQGLEQYF. The chain carries TRBV2 and TRBJ2-7; 9 bases map to TRBD1. The V gene's germline CDR1 is SNHLY and CDR2 FYNNEI. Losses at the gene ends were 7 bases for V and 6 bases for J; bases not matched to a gene: 7. This CDR3 contains 13 residues.

This chain's CDR3 is CASSPTSEAGELFF. The CDR3 DNA follows: TGTGCCAGCTCACCGACTAGCGAGGCCGGGGAGCTGTTTTTT. The chain links TRBV18 to TRBJ2-2; 8 bases fit TRBD2. CDR3 length: 14 residues. Per germline, CDR1 KGHSH and CDR2 LQKENI. V trimming: 3 bases; J trimming: 6 bases; junction bases outside the gene matches: 3.

J is TRBJ1-1 and V is TRBV27; D is ambiguous. Germline V gene data show CDR1 as MNHEY and CDR2 as SMNVEV (reference sequence). The CDR3 contains 17 residues. V dropped 2 bases and J dropped 2 bases, with 18 bases sitting between them. The CDR3 sequence: CASSLRGAATHNTEAFF. The CDR3 nucleotides are TGTGCCAGCAGTTTACGTGGTGCAGCCACTCATAACACTGAAGCTTTCTTT.

V is TRBV15 and J is TRBJ2-7; no firm D call. Germline V gene data show CDR1 as LNHNV and CDR2 as YYDKDF (reference sequence). The CDR3 runs to 12 residues. Trimming removed 4 bases at V and 6 bases at J, with 10 bases between. The DNA for the CDR3 is TGTGCCACCAGCACCCCCCCCTCCGAGCAGTACTTC. It specifies CATSTPPSEQYF. Full variable domain (missing parts from reference TRBV15 and TRBJ2-7): DAMVIQNPRYQVTQFGKPVTLSCSQTLNHNVMYWYQQKSSQAPKLLFHYYDKDFNNEADTPDNFQSRRPNTSFCFLDIRSPGLGDTAMYLCATSTPPSEQYFGPGTRLTVT.

The gene calls are TRBV11-2 and TRBJ1-4, with D perhaps TRBD1 (5 bases). There are 16 residues in the CDR3. The germline V and J ends were trimmed by 5 bases and 6 bases, with 19 bases remaining between them. The germline V gene has CDR1 SGHAT and CDR2 FQNNGV. The CDR3 sequence: CASSRSRGQGDEKLFF. The CDR3 DNA reads TGTGCCAGCAGCCGAAGTAGGGGCCAGGGCGATGAAAAACTGTTTTTT. Full variable domain (remainder filled in from reference TRBV11-2 and TRBJ1-4): EAGVAQSPRYKIIEKRQSVAFWCNPISGHATLYWYQQILGQGPKLLIQFQNNGVVDDSQLPKDRFSAERLKGVDSTLKIQPAKLEDSAVYLCASSRSRGQGDEKLFFGSGTQLSVL.

In its sample, this clone was seen once. V gene TRBV2 combines with J gene TRBJ2-5; tentatively, D is TRBD2 (6 bases). Trimming removed 5 bases at V and 2 bases at J, with 18 bases between. This CDR3 has 16 amino acids. Germline V lookup: CDR1 SNHLY, CDR2 FYNNEI. The CDR3, as DNA: TGTGCCAGCAGTCTGACTAGAAGGGGATTACAAGAGACCCAGTACTTC. This translates into CASSLTRRGLQETQYF.

J is TRBJ2-4 and V is TRBV7-6, with 11 bases lining up with TRBD2. The germline gives CDR1 SGHVS, CDR2 FNYEAQ. The ends lost 5 bases at V and 2 bases at J; junction bases unmatched: 11. The CDR3 sequence is 18 residues long. In DNA form, the CDR3 reads TGTGCCAGCAGCCCATACCCCGGGACTAGCGGTTCCAAAAACATTCAGTACTTC. Translated: CASSPYPGTSGSKNIQYF.

The chain employs TRBV15 and TRBJ1-5; D call uncertain. Trimming removed 0 bases at V and 4 bases at J, with 16 bases between. The CDR3 is 17 residues long. Germline V gives CDR1 LNHNV, CDR2 YYDKDF (reference sequence). CDR3 protein: CATSRDLGRAANQPQHF. CDR3 DNA sequence: TGTGCCACCAGCAGAGATCTGGGGAGGGCAGCGAATCAGCCCCAGCATTTT. Full variable domain (rest looked up from reference TRBV15 and TRBJ1-5): DAMVIQNPRYQVTQFGKPVTLSCSQTLNHNVMYWYQQKSSQAPKLLFHYYDKDFNNEADTPDNFQSRRPNTSFCFLDIRSPGLGDTAMYLCATSRDLGRAANQPQHFGDGTRLSIL.

The chain couples TRBV19 to TRBJ2-7; a possible D gene is TRBD2 (6 bases). Germline lookup yields CDR1 LNHDA and CDR2 SQIVND (reference sequence). The CDR3 totals 14 residues. Trimming removed 4 bases at V and 2 bases at J, with 12 bases between. The CDR3 DNA reads TGTGCCAGTAGTAGGACGGGGGAAACCTACGAGCAGTACTTC. Translating it yields CASSRTGETYEQYF.

The J gene is TRBJ1-6, the V gene TRBV30; perhaps TRBD1 as D (6 bases). This CDR3 contains 18 residues. V gave up 0 bases and J gave up 0 bases, with 15 bases separating them. From germline, CDR1 is GTSNPN and CDR2 SVGIG (reference sequence). The CDR3 loop reads CAWSVGGGATSYNSPLHF. CDR3 bases: TGTGCCTGGAGTGTCGGAGGGGGTGCGACCTCCTATAATTCACCCCTCCACTTT. Variable domain in full (rest from reference TRBV30 and TRBJ1-6): SQTIHQWPATLVQPVGSPLSLECTVEGTSNPNLYWYRQAAGRGLQLLFYSVGIGQISSEVPQNLSASRPQDRQFILSSKKLLLSDSGFYLCAWSVGGGATSYNSPLHFGNGTRLTVT.

This clone was detected once. The chain combines TRBV6-1 with TRBJ2-3; either TRBD1 or TRBD2 may supply D (5 bases each). Per the germline V gene, CDR1 is MNHNS and CDR2 is SASEGT. This CDR3 has 16 amino acids. Between the trimmed V and J ends, which lost 2 bases and 4 bases, there was a span of 16 bases. The CDR3 DNA reads TGTGCCAGCAGTGAACCGGGGACCGGGTATGCAGATACGCAGTATTTT. It yields the protein CASSEPGTGYADTQYF.